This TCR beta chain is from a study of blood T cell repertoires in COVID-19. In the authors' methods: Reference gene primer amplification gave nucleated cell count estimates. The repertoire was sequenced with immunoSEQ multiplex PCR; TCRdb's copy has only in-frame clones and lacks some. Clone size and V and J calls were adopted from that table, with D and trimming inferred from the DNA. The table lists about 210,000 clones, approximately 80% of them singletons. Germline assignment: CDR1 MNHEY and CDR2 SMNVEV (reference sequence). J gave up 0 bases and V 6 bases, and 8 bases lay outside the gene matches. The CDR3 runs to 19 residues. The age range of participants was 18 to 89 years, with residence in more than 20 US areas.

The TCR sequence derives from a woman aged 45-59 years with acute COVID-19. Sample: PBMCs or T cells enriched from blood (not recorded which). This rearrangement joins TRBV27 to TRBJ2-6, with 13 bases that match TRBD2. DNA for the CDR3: TGTGCCAGCAGCGAGGGACTAGCGGGACTCAGCTCTGGGGCCAACGTCCTGACTTTC. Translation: CASSEGLAGLSSGANVLTF. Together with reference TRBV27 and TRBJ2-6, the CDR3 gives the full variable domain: EAQVTQNPRYLITVTGKKLTVTCSQNMNHEYMSWYRQDPGLGLRQIYYSMNVEVTDKGDVPEGYKVSRKEKRNFPLILESPSPNQTSLYFCASSEGLAGLSSGANVLTFGAGSRLTVL.